The 9 T cell receptor beta chains below come from one sample, sequenced in a study of graft-versus-host responses after intestinal transplantation. No antigen has been assigned to these receptors. Assay: immunoSEQ multiplex PCR; the TCRdb copy retains only in-frame clones and omits some. The sample has approximately 85,000 clones; under 95% are singletons. The sequences come from unstimulated CD8+ T cells sorted from spleen or lymph node cells, collected before transplant. Receptors were obtained from a human donor who was the organ donor for an intestinal transplant.

This clone showed up just once. The CDR3 here is CASSLERGRWDQPQHF. Here the CDR3 DNA reads TGCGCCAGCAGCTTGGAGCGAGGACGCTGGGATCAGCCCCAGCATTTT. This chain connects TRBV5-1 to TRBJ1-5; no clear D. The CDR3 totals 16 residues. Between the trimmed V and J ends, which lost 0 bases and 5 bases, there was a span of 15 bases. The germline V gene encodes CDR1 SGHRS and CDR2 YFSETQ.

The J gene is TRBJ2-5, the V gene TRBV5-8; 7 bases are shared with TRBD1. With V trimmed by 2 bases and J by 0 bases, 4 bases remained unmatched. The CDR3 is made up of 15 amino acids. Germline CDR1 reads SGHTS; CDR2 reads YDEGEE. DNA for the CDR3: TGTGCCAGCAGCTTCGGGACAGACTACCAAGAGACCCAGTACTTC. This gives the protein CASSFGTDYQETQYF.

This clone appeared a single time. The chain joins TRBV19 to TRBJ1-2; 7 nucleotides match TRBD1. V lost 5 bases and J lost 2; bases outside the gene matches: 5. This CDR3 comprises 14 residues. Germline assignment: CDR1 LNHDA and CDR2 SQIVND (reference sequence). The CDR3 coding sequence is TGTGCCAGTAGTGCCTCAGGGGGGAACTATGGCTACACCTTC. The encoded protein is CASSASGGNYGYTF.

The chain is built from TRBV19 and TRBJ1-3, with 7 nucleotides matching TRBD1. Per the germline V gene, CDR1 is LNHDA and CDR2 is SQIVND (reference sequence). J gave up 0 bases and V 5 bases, and 7 bases lay outside the gene matches. The CDR3 contains 16 residues. The CDR3 bases are TGTGCCAGTAGTCTTTGGGACAGTTACTCTGGAAACACCATATATTTT. Translated: CASSLWDSYSGNTIYF.

About this clone: Other DNA sequences in the same sample also yield this CDR3. The CDR3 DNA reads as TGTGCCAGCAGCTTAGCCGGCTCCCCCTACGAGCAGTACTTC. Translation: CASSLAGSPYEQYF. The genes are TRBV11-3 and TRBJ2-5; D ambiguous. The last part of the DNA fits TRBJ2-7 better; the J call may be wrong. The CDR3 has 14 amino acids. Germline CDR1 reads SGHNT; CDR2 reads YENEEA.

V usage is TRBV10-3 and J usage is TRBJ2-1, with 8 bases that match TRBD2. Germline V gene data show CDR1 as ENHRY and CDR2 as SYGVKD. The CDR3 consists of 16 residues. V lost 0 bases and J lost 0; bases outside the gene matches: 1. CDR3 region: CAISESAGDSYNEQFF. The CDR3 nucleotides are TGTGCCATCAGTGAGTCAGCGGGGGACTCCTACAATGAGCAGTTCTTC.

The CDR3 DNA follows: TGTGCCAGCAGTCCCCGGGGGGGGCTGACCTACGAGCAGTACTTC. Translating it yields CASSPRGGLTYEQYF. The chain links TRBV27 to TRBJ2-7; 8 bases are a match to TRBD2. The length of the CDR3 is 15 residues. V trimming: 5 bases; J trimming: 2 bases; junction bases outside the gene matches: 8. Germline CDR1 is MNHEY and CDR2 is SMNVEV (reference sequence).

CDR3 sequence (DNA): TGTGCCAGCAGCGTCGGATGGACAGGGTCCTACGAGCAGTACTTC. This encodes CASSVGWTGSYEQYF. The chain couples TRBV5-5 to TRBJ2-5; 8 bases align to TRBD1. The tail of the sequence fits TRBJ2-7 better, so the J call may be wrong. Germline lookup yields CDR1 SGHKS and CDR2 YYEKEE (reference sequence). The length of the CDR3 is 15 residues.

J is TRBJ2-2 and V is TRBV5-1, with TRBD1 as a possible D gene (6 bases). The V end was cut by 3 bases, the J end by 3 bases, with 18 bases between. CDR1 SGHRS and CDR2 YFSETQ come from the germline V gene. This CDR3 spans 17 amino acids. CDR3 in DNA: TGCGCCAGCAGCTCCAACAGGGTAGATGGTGACACCGGGGAGCTGTTTTTT. Translation gives CASSSNRVDGDTGELFF. Supplemented by reference TRBV5-1 and TRBJ2-2, the full variable domain reads KAGVTQTPRYLIKTRGQQVTLSCSPISGHRSVSWYQQTPGQGLQFLFEYFSETQRNKGNFPGRFSGRQFSNSRSEMNVSTLELGDSALYLCASSSNRVDGDTGELFFGEGSRLTVL.